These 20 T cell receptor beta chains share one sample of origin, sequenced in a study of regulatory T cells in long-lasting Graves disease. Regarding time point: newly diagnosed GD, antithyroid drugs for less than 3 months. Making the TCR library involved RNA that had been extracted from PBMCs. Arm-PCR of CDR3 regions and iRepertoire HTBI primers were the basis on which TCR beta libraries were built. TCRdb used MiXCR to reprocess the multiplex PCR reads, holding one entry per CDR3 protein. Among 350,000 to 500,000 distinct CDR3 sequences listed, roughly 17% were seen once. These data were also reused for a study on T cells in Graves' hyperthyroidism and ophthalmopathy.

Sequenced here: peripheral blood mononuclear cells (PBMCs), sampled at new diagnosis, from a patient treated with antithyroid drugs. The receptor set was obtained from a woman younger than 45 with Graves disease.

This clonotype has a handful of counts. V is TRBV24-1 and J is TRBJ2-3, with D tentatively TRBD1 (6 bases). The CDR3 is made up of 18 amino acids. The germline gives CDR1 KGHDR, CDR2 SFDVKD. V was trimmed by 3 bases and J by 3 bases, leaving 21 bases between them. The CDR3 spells CATSDPRGARQATDTQYF. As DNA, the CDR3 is TGTGCCACCAGTGATCCCCGAGGGGCCCGACAGGCGACAGATACGCAGTATTTT.

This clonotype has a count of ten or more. CDR3 residues: CASHIQASIYGYTF. CDR3 coding DNA: TGTGCCAGCCACATTCAGGCCTCCATCTATGGCTACACCTTC. This chain links TRBV13 with TRBJ1-2, with unresolved D. Trimming cost V 8 bases and J 4 bases, with 17 bases left between them. The CDR3 consists of 14 residues. CDR1 is PRHDT, CDR2 FYEKMQ, per germline (reference sequence). Full variable domain (outside the CDR3, taken from reference TRBV13 and TRBJ1-2): AAGVIQSPRHLIKEKRETATLKCYPIPRHDTVYWYQQGPGQDPQFLISFYEKMQSDKGSIPDRFSAQQFSDYHSELNMSSLELGDSALYFCASHIQASIYGYTFGSGTRLTVV.

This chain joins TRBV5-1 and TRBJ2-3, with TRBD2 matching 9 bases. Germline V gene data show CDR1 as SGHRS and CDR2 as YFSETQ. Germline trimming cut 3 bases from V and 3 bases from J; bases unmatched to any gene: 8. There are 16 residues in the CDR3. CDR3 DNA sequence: TGCGCCAGCAGCTCCCTCGGGCGGGAGGGGACAGATACGCAGTATTTT. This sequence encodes CASSSLGREGTDTQYF.

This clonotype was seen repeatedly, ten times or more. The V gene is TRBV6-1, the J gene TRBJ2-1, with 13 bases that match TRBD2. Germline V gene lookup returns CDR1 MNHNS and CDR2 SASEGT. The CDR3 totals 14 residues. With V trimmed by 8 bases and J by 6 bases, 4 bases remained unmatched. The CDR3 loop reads CASSGLAGLNEQFF. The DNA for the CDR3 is TGTGCCAGCTCGGGACTAGCGGGACTCAATGAGCAGTTCTTC.

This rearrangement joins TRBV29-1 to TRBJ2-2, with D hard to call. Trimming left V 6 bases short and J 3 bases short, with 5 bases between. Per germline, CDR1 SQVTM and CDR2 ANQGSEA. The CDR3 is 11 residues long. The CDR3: CSVWDTGELFF. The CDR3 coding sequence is TGCAGCGTGTGGGACACCGGGGAGCTGTTTTTT.

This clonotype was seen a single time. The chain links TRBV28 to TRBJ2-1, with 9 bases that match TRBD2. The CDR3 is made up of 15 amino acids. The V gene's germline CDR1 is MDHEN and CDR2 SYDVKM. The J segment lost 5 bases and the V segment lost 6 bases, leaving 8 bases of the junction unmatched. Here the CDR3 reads CASSSLAGRDNEQFF. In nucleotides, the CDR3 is TGTGCCAGCAGCAGCCTAGCGGGGAGGGACAATGAGCAGTTCTTC.

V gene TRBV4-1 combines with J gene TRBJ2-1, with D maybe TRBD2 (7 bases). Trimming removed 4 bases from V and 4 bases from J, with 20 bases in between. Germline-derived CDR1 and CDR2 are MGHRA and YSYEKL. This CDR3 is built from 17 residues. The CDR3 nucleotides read TGCGCCAGCAGCCCCCGGGGGGCACTAGCCTATTACAATGAGCAGTTCTTC. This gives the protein CASSPRGALAYYNEQFF.

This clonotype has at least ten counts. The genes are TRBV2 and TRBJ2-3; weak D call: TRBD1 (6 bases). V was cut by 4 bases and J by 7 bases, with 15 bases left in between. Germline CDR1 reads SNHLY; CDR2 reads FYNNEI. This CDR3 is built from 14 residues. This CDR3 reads CASSGGLEDHTQYF. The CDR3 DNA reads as TGTGCCAGCAGTGGGGGGCTAGAGGACCATACGCAGTATTTT.

The CDR3: CASKVRVNEKLFF. In DNA form, the CDR3 reads TGTGCCAGCAAGGTCAGGGTGAATGAAAAACTGTTTTTT. The J gene is TRBJ1-4, the V gene TRBV28; tentatively, D is TRBD1 (5 bases). Per germline, CDR1 MDHEN and CDR2 SYDVKM. V was clipped by 7 bases and J by 5 bases, with 11 bases between them. This CDR3 region has 13 residues.

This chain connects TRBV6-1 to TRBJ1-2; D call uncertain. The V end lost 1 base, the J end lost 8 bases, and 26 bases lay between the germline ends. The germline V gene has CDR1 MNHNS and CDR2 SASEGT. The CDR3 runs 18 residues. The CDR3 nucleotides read TGTGCCAGCAGTGAAGTATTGGTCAGAATCGTCTCTTTGCGGGGCTACACCTTC. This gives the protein CASSEVLVRIVSLRGYTF.

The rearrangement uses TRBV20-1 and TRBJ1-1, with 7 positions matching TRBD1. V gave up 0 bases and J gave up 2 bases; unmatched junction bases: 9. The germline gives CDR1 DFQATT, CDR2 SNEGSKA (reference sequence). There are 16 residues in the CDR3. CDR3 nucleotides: TGCAGTGCTAGAGAATTTGGGGACAGTGTAAACACTGAAGCTTTCTTT. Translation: CSAREFGDSVNTEAFF.

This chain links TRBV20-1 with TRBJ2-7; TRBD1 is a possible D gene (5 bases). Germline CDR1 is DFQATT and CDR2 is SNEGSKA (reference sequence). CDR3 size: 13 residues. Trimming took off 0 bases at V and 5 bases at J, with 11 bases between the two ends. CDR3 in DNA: TGCAGTGCTAGAGATTCCCAGGGCAACGAGCAGTACTTC. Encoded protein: CSARDSQGNEQYF.

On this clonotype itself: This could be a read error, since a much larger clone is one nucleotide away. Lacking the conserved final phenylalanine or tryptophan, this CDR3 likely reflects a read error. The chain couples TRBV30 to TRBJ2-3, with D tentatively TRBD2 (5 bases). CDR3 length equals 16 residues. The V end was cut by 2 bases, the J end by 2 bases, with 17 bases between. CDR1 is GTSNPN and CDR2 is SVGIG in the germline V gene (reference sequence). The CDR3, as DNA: TGTGCCTGGAGTAGTGGTTTGGGAGAATACACAGATACGCAGTATCTT. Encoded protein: CAWSSGLGEYTDTQYL.

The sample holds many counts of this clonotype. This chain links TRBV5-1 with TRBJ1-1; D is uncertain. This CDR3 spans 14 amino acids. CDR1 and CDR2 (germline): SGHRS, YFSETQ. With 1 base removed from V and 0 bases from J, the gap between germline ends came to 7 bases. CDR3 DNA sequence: TGCGCCAGCAGCTTGAGGATGGTGAACACTGAAGCTTTCTTT. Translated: CASSLRMVNTEAFF.

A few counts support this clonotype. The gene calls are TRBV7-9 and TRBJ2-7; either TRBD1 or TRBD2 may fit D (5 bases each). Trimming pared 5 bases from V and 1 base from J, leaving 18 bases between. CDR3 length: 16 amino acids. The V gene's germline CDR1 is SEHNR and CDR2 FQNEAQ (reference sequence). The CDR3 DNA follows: TGTGCCAGCAGCAAAGACCCTCCGGGGCTTTCCTACGAGCAGTACTTC. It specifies CASSKDPPGLSYEQYF.

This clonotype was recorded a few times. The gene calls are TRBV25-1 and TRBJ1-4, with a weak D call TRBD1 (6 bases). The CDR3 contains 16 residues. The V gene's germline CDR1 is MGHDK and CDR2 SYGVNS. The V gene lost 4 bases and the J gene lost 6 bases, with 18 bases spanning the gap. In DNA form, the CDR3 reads TGTGCCAGCAGTGCTTTACGGACAGCATCGGATGAAAAACTGTTTTTT. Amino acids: CASSALRTASDEKLFF. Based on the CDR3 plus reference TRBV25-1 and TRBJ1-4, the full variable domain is EADIYQTPRYLVIGTGKKITLECSQTMGHDKMYWYQQDPGMELHLIHYSYGVNSTEKGDLSSESTVSRIRTEHFPLTLESARPSHTSQYLCASSALRTASDEKLFFGSGTQLSVL.

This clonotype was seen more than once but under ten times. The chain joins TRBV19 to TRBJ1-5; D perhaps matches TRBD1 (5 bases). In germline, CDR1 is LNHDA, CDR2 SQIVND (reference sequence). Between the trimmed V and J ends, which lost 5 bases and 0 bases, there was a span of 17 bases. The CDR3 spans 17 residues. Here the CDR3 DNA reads TGTGCCAGTAGTCCCCGGGACCGGGGGAATAGCAATCAGCCCCAGCATTTT. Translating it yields CASSPRDRGNSNQPQHF.

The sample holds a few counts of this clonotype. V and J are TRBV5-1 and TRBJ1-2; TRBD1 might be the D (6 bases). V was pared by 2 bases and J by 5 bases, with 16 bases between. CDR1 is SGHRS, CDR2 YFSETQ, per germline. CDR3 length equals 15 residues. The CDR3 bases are TGCGCCAGCAGCTTCCTTGGGGGGCCCCCATATGGCTACACCTTC. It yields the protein CASSFLGGPPYGYTF.

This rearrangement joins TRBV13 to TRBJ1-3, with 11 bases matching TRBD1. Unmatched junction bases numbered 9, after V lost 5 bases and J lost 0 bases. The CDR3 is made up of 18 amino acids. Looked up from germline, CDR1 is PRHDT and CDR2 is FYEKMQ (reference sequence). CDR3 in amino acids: CASSPRDRGYHSGNTIYF. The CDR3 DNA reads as TGTGCCAGCAGCCCTAGGGACAGGGGGTACCACTCTGGAAACACCATATATTTT.

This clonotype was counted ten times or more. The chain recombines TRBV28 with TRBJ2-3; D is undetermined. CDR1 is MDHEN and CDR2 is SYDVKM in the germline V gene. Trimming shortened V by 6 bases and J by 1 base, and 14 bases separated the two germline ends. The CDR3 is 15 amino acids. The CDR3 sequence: CASSPRRFGTDTQYF. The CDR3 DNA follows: TGTGCCAGCAGCCCCCGGAGATTTGGCACAGATACGCAGTATTTT.